The present T cell receptor beta chain was sequenced within a study of control samples from healthy donors and cancer patients (TCRdb year 2020). As to this clone: Which antigen it targets is not known. No base qualities exist here, and no much larger clone lies one base off it.

Library generation was performed with the immunoSEQ multiplex PCR assay. This is the immuneACCESS table as TCRdb keeps it, with only in-frame sequences that have V and J called. A part of the clones is gone; compared with another copy, unresolved V genes explain less than half, and the rest is unexplained. The sample profile shows approximately 150,000 clones; 91% of them were found once. Jointly, the top ten make up 3.2% of the sample. From the cysteine through the phenylalanine, the CDR3 covers 11 amino acids. Only CDR3 DNA is held: 33 bases, read in frame from base 1. From a lookup of the germline V gene, CDR1 and CDR2 are SNHLY and FYNNEI. V sheds 8 bases and J sheds 4 bases, leaving 9 bases between their ends.

Material for sequencing was blood. The chain links TRBV2 with TRBJ2-7; the D gene remains uncertain. The receptor's source is a man aged 30 to 45 in good health. The nucleotides read TGTGCCAGCTTCGATGATTACGAGCAGTACTTC. This gives the protein CASFDDYEQYF.